The 29 T cell receptor beta chains reported below all come from one sample, sequenced in a study of radiation and T cells in renal cell carcinoma. Stated time point: baseline pretreatment blood. The treatment is: 15 Gy SBRT to primary tumor, nephrectomy 4 weeks later. Using immunoSEQ multiplex PCR, the repertoire was profiled, and TCRdb retains in-frame clones only, with some absent. The table shows about 140,000 clones, with 83% occurring only once. The input for sequencing was blood, taken from a patient whose treatment included radiotherapy and nephrectomy. The receptors were sampled from a woman aged 50 to 60 with renal cell carcinoma.

This chain joins TRBV4-3 and TRBJ1-4; D ambiguous. Trimming left V 1 base short and J 8 bases short, with 8 bases between. This CDR3 is built from 13 residues. CDR1 LGHNA and CDR2 YSLEER come from the germline V gene. The CDR3 coding sequence is TGCGCCAGCAGCCAAGCAGTGGGGGAAAAACTGTTTTTT. Its translation is CASSQAVGEKLFF.

V and J are TRBV30 and TRBJ2-3, with D possibly matching TRBD2 (5 bases). The CDR3 runs to 14 residues. The germline V gene has CDR1 GTSNPN and CDR2 SVGIG (reference sequence). V was shortened by 3 bases and J by 2 bases, with 12 bases between the two germline ends. The CDR3 region is CAWRTGVVTDTQYF. The CDR3, as DNA: TGTGCCTGGAGGACCGGGGTTGTCACAGATACGCAGTATTTT.

V and J are TRBV7-2 and TRBJ2-1; D ambiguous. V was shortened by 1 base and J by 8 bases, with 18 bases between the two germline ends. CDR3 length: 16 residues. Germline values: CDR1 SGHTA, CDR2 FQGNSA. CDR3 coding DNA: TGTGCCAGCAGCTTAGACGGCAGAAGCGAGATGGATGAGCAGTTCTTC. Amino acid sequence: CASSLDGRSEMDEQFF.

The V gene is TRBV27, the J gene TRBJ1-2; D is unclear. The CDR3 is made up of 13 amino acids. Deletions cut 2 bases from V and 2 bases from J, with 6 bases between. CDR1 is MNHEY and CDR2 is SMNVEV in the germline V gene (reference sequence). CDR3 residues: CASSLAGNYGYTF. DNA of the CDR3: TGTGCCAGCAGTTTAGCAGGCAACTATGGCTACACCTTC.

This clone appeared a few times. The genes are TRBV29-1 and TRBJ1-2; D not certain. The V end lost 3 bases, the J end lost 4 bases, and 9 bases lay between the germline ends. CDR3 size: 12 residues. Germline values: CDR1 SQVTM, CDR2 ANQGSEA. In DNA, the CDR3 is TGCAGCGTTGAGATTCGGCTCTATGGCTACACCTTC. Protein product: CSVEIRLYGYTF.

The chain is built from TRBV15 and TRBJ2-1; no firm D call. Germline V lookup: CDR1 LNHNV, CDR2 YYDKDF (reference sequence). Trimming shortened V by 5 bases and J by 6 bases, and 17 bases separated the two germline ends. The CDR3 runs 15 residues. The CDR3: CATSPREGLGNEQFF. The CDR3 DNA sequence: TGTGCCACCAGCCCTAGGGAAGGCTTGGGCAATGAGCAGTTCTTC.

The rearrangement links TRBV6-5 to TRBJ2-2, with no clear D. Deletions cut 0 bases from V and 0 bases from J, with 8 bases between. The length of the CDR3 is 16 residues. Germline-derived CDR1 and CDR2 are MNHEY and SVGAGI. The CDR3 DNA reads as TGTGCCAGCAGTTACTCGTTTTCCGCGAACACCGGGGAGCTGTTTTTT. Translating gives CASSYSFSANTGELFF.

The chain couples TRBV2 to TRBJ2-5; TRBD1 is a possible D gene (6 bases). Germline V gene lookup returns CDR1 SNHLY and CDR2 FYNNEI. V lost 1 base and J lost 4, with 7 bases in between. This CDR3 region has 13 residues. The CDR3 here is CASSEDRVETQYF. DNA of the CDR3: TGTGCCAGCAGTGAAGACAGGGTAGAGACCCAGTACTTC. Filled out from reference TRBV2 and TRBJ2-5, the complete variable domain reads EPEVTQTPSHQVTQMGQEVILRCVPISNHLYFYWYRQILGQKVEFLVSFYNNEISEKSEIFDDQFSVERPDGSNFTLKIRSTKLEDSAMYFCASSEDRVETQYFGPGTRLLVL.

The chain combines TRBV9 with TRBJ2-1, with D hard to call. Germline V gene data show CDR1 as SGDLS and CDR2 as YYNGEE. The V end was cut by 0 bases, the J end by 0 bases, with 7 bases between. This CDR3 comprises 15 residues. Written as DNA, the CDR3 is TGTGCCAGCAGCGTAGATCCTAGCTCCTACAATGAGCAGTTCTTC. This encodes CASSVDPSSYNEQFF.

The CDR3 spells CASRLSEAQYF. The DNA for the CDR3 is TGTGCCAGCAGATTATCTGAGGCGCAGTATTTT. The chain has TRBV7-2 and TRBJ2-3; D is undetermined. This CDR3 comprises 11 residues. Germline V gene sequence: CDR1 SGHTA, CDR2 FQGNSA. The V and J ends lost 6 bases and 10 bases respectively, with 11 bases between them.

A few counts support this clone. This chain connects TRBV6-4 to TRBJ1-2; possibly TRBD1 for D (5 bases). Per the germline V gene, CDR1 is MRHNA and CDR2 is SNTAGT. The CDR3 has 13 amino acids. V was shortened by 3 bases and J by 4 bases, with 9 bases between the two germline ends. CDR3 in amino acids: CASSDQGGYGYTF. As DNA, the CDR3 is TGTGCCAGCAGTGATCAGGGAGGCTATGGCTACACCTTC.

The chain joins TRBV19 to TRBJ1-1, with 9 positions matching TRBD1. Losses at the gene ends were 9 bases for V and 5 bases for J; bases not matched to a gene: 10. There are 14 residues in the CDR3. The germline V gene encodes CDR1 LNHDA and CDR2 SQIVND (reference sequence). The CDR3 sequence is CASDRRTGETEAFF. As DNA, the CDR3 is TGTGCCAGCGACCGGAGGACAGGGGAGACTGAAGCTTTCTTT.

This clone turned up a few times. The chain is built from TRBV5-6 and TRBJ2-7; the D is unclear. Germline V gene sequence: CDR1 SGHDT, CDR2 YYEEEE. The CDR3 length is 11 residues. Trimming took off 0 bases at V and 9 bases at J, with 7 bases between the two ends. The CDR3 region has the DNA TGTGCCAGCAGCTTGGCCGCGATGCAGTACTTC. This encodes CASSLAAMQYF. The full variable domain, in which reference TRBV5-6 and TRBJ2-7 provide the parts outside the CDR3, is DAGVTQSPTHLIKTRGQQVTLRCSPKSGHDTVSWYQQALGQGPQFIFQYYEEEERQRGNFPDRFSGHQFPNYSSELNVNALLLGDSALYLCASSLAAMQYFGPGTRLTVT.

The chain links TRBV2 to TRBJ2-2; D uncertain. This CDR3 region has 14 residues. The V gene lost 2 bases and the J gene lost 7 bases, with 11 bases spanning the gap. In germline, CDR1 is SNHLY, CDR2 FYNNEI. The CDR3 spells CASSERTQSGELFF. The CDR3 nucleotides read TGTGCCAGCAGTGAACGGACCCAGAGCGGGGAGCTGTTTTTT.

This clone has more than one count but fewer than ten. In DNA form, the CDR3 reads TGTGCCAGCAGTGGTGGACAGGGCAGTGGTGGCACCATATATTTT. Encoded protein: CASSGGQGSGGTIYF. J is TRBJ1-3 and V is TRBV2, with 8 bases fitting TRBD1. This CDR3 is built from 15 residues. In germline, CDR1 is SNHLY, CDR2 FYNNEI. V lost 4 bases and J lost 9; bases outside the gene matches: 11.

The chain uses TRBV5-4 and TRBJ2-2, with 9 bases matching TRBD1. CDR3 length equals 17 residues. Germline-derived CDR1 and CDR2 are SGHNT and YYREEE (reference sequence). J gave up 5 bases and V 3 bases, and 11 bases lay outside the gene matches. CDR3 sequence: CASSSPDRGGWTGELFF. CDR3 coding DNA: TGTGCCAGCAGCTCACCCGACAGGGGGGGTTGGACCGGGGAGCTGTTTTTT.

This clone was picked up a small number of times. The chain has TRBV5-1 and TRBJ2-2; tentatively, D is TRBD2 (6 bases). CDR3 length equals 16 residues. CDR1 and CDR2 from the germline V gene are SGHRS and YFSETQ. V was shortened by 1 base and J by 4 bases, with 14 bases between the two germline ends. CDR3: CASSLPVGAGTGELFF. The CDR3 DNA sequence: TGCGCCAGCAGCTTGCCAGTGGGAGCGGGCACCGGGGAGCTGTTTTTT.

J is TRBJ2-2 and V is TRBV6-5; no definite D call. V shed 2 bases and J shed 2 bases, with 6 bases lying between them. The germline V gene has CDR1 MNHEY and CDR2 SVGAGI. CDR3 length equals 14 residues. The CDR3 nucleotides are TGTGCCAGCAGTTACGAGGTTAACACCGGGGAGCTGTTTTTT. This translates into CASSYEVNTGELFF.

This chain links TRBV5-1 with TRBJ2-3; 8 bases line up with TRBD2. The V and J ends lost 0 bases and 4 bases, in that order; junction bases with no gene match: 10. The germline V gene encodes CDR1 SGHRS and CDR2 YFSETQ. The CDR3 loop spans 17 amino acids. The CDR3 DNA sequence: TGCGCCAGCAGCTTGGGACTAGGGCTAGCGGGCCCAGATACGCAGTATTTT. Translated: CASSLGLGLAGPDTQYF.

The chain is built from TRBV14 and TRBJ2-5, with 9 positions matching TRBD2. Per the germline V gene, CDR1 is SGHDN and CDR2 is FVKESK. The CDR3 contains 16 residues. V trimming: 2 bases; J trimming: 1 base; junction bases outside the gene matches: 5. CDR3 nucleotides: TGTGCCAGCAGCCAATGGGGAGCGGGGGGCCAAGAGACCCAGTACTTC. Its protein product is CASSQWGAGGQETQYF. The variable domain in full, with the rest retrieved from reference TRBV14 and TRBJ2-5, is EAGVTQFPSHSVIEKGQTVTLRCDPISGHDNLYWYRRVMGKEIKFLLHFVKESKQDESGMPNNRFLAERTGGTYSTLKVQPAELEDSGVYFCASSQWGAGGQETQYFGPGTRLLVL.

This rearrangement joins TRBV5-4 to TRBJ2-7, with 8 nucleotides matching TRBD1. Germline V lookup: CDR1 SGHNT, CDR2 YYREEE (reference sequence). This CDR3 region has 15 residues. The ends lost 6 bases at V and 4 bases at J; junction bases unmatched: 12. The CDR3 sequence: CASTPAPTGEYEQYF. DNA for the CDR3: TGTGCCAGCACCCCGGCCCCGACAGGGGAATACGAGCAGTACTTC.

This sequence joins TRBV30 and TRBJ2-7; 8 nucleotides match TRBD1. From germline, CDR1 is GTSNPN and CDR2 SVGIG (reference sequence). The CDR3 runs 16 residues. V dropped 0 bases and J dropped 3; count of bases not matched to a gene: 10. Here the CDR3 reads CAWSVSRTGLIYEQYF. The CDR3 DNA follows: TGTGCCTGGAGTGTTTCGAGGACAGGGTTAATCTACGAGCAGTACTTC.

The chain couples TRBV5-1 to TRBJ1-1, with D perhaps TRBD1 (6 bases). V was shortened by 4 bases and J by 2 bases, with 9 bases between the two germline ends. CDR1 and CDR2 from the germline V gene are SGHRS and YFSETQ. This CDR3 spans 13 amino acids. The CDR3 loop is CASSEGVNTEAFF. The CDR3 region has the DNA TGCGCCAGCAGCGAGGGGGTAAACACTGAAGCTTTCTTT.

This chain connects TRBV7-2 to TRBJ1-2, with TRBD1 matching over 7 bases. This CDR3 spans 14 amino acids. Germline loops: CDR1 SGHTA, CDR2 FQGNSA. The V and J ends lost 5 bases and 3 bases, in that order; junction bases with no gene match: 6. The CDR3 loop reads CASSIGGSHYGYTF. CDR3 in DNA: TGTGCCAGCAGCATAGGGGGCTCGCACTATGGCTACACCTTC.

The CDR3 region has the DNA TGCGCCAGCAGCCGCAGGGGGACTAGCGGGACCAAAAACATTCAGTACTTC. Its protein product is CASSRRGTSGTKNIQYF. V gene TRBV4-3 combines with J gene TRBJ2-4; the match to TRBD2 covers 13 bases. The germline V gene encodes CDR1 LGHNA and CDR2 YSLEER. This CDR3 spans 17 amino acids. The J segment lost 2 bases and the V segment lost 4 bases, leaving 5 bases of the junction unmatched.

The rearrangement links TRBV9 to TRBJ2-5, with a weak D call TRBD1 (6 bases). The CDR3 spans 15 residues. The germline gives CDR1 SGDLS, CDR2 YYNGEE. The V and J ends lost 3 bases and 5 bases respectively, with 17 bases between them. CDR3 region: CASSDEQGSSETQYF. Here the CDR3 DNA reads TGTGCCAGCAGCGACGAGCAGGGGTCCTCCGAGACCCAGTACTTC.

This chain joins TRBV5-6 and TRBJ2-2; 7 bases are shared with TRBD1. This CDR3 contains 16 residues. V shed 4 bases and J 0 bases; nucleotides not matched to a gene: 6. The germline V gene encodes CDR1 SGHDT and CDR2 YYEEEE. In nucleotides, the CDR3 is TGTGCCAGCAGCGGGTTGACAGGGTCGAACACCGGGGAGCTGTTTTTT. Protein: CASSGLTGSNTGELFF.

V gene TRBV14 combines with J gene TRBJ1-1, with 7 nucleotides matching TRBD1. V was clipped by 4 bases and J by 5 bases; unmatched bases: 10. Germline CDR1 SGHDN, CDR2 FVKESK. The CDR3 contains 15 residues. The CDR3 DNA sequence: TGTGCCAGCAGCCCGCGACAGGGAGAGTTAACTGAAGCTTTCTTT. This codes for CASSPRQGELTEAFF.

The chain is built from TRBV7-7 and TRBJ2-5; D remains ambiguous. The CDR3 length is 12 residues. CDR1 and CDR2 from the germline V gene are SSHAT and FNYEAQ (reference sequence). V lost 4 bases to trimming and J lost 7 bases, with 10 bases between them. In DNA form, the CDR3 reads TGTGCCAGCAGCTCTATTTCGGGGACCCAGTACTTC. Translation gives CASSSISGTQYF.